This record covers a single TCR beta chain. Its antigen is still unknown. These data are taken from a study of T-cell memory formation after mild COVID-19. Study context: Most TCR clusters belonged to a single donor.

One entry per CDR3 protein results from TCRdb running MiXCR on the 5' RACE reads. The repertoire holds fewer than 650,000 distinct CDR3 sequences, with 20% to 25% as singletons. General study points: Researchers report contracting CD4+ clones mostly in CM and EM, with CD8+ clones in EMRA.

This CDR3 has 15 residues. V was shortened by 7 bases and J by 7 bases, with 22 bases between the two germline ends. The origin of this receptor is an adult woman who had mild COVID-19 (a few samples of this study predate the infection). Cell type and time point are not known. The chain joins TRBV12-3 or TRBV12-4 to TRBJ1-2; a possible D gene is TRBD1 (6 bases). What was sequenced was PBMCs or a T cell subset sorted from them (not recorded which). The CDR3 DNA reads TGTGCCAGCAACGAAGTAGGGGGAACAATGGTTGGCTACACCTTC. It yields the protein CASNEVGGTMVGYTF.